A selection of T cell receptor beta chains follows, all from one sample in a study of T cells in Graves' hyperthyroidism and ophthalmopathy. TCRdb called the multiplex PCR reads again in MiXCR, with one record for every CDR3 protein. The sample consists of about 540,000 distinct CDR3 sequences, about 43% of them appearing once. Sample: peripheral blood or thyroid tissue (not recorded which). These receptors were collected from a woman younger than 30 with Graves' hyperthyroidism. The CDR3 runs from the conserved cysteine through the conserved F or W. The D gene is left open where the match is weak. Some rows mark clone size as missing; the rest say once, few, many or name a class of expanded clone.

j_call | d_call | clone_size | v_call | cdr3_aa | cdr3_nt
TRBJ2-5 | - | - | TRBV15 | CATSRDRVAGTGETQYF | TGTGCCACCAGCAGAGATCGGGTGGCGGGGACCGGGGAGACCCAGTACTTC
TRBJ1-2 | - | - | TRBV5-1 | CASTNGAGNYGYTF | TGCGCCAGCACGAACGGGGCAGGCAACTATGGCTACACCTTC
TRBJ2-7 | - | - | TRBV29-1 | CSYLPGGGGEQYF | TGCAGCTATCTCCCAGGGGGAGGTGGGGAGCAGTACTTC
TRBJ2-7 | - | few | TRBV7-9 | CASSRWQGARIDEQYF | TGTGCCAGCAGCCGATGGCAAGGGGCTAGGATAGACGAGCAGTACTTC
TRBJ1-6 | TRBD1 | many | TRBV2 | CASTGQGNNSPLHF | TGTGCCAGCACTGGACAGGGGAATAATTCACCCCTCCACTTT
TRBJ2-7 | - | many | TRBV24-1 | CATSDTLTYEQYF | TGTGCCACCAGTGATACTCTAACCTACGAGCAGTACTTC
TRBJ2-2 | - | few | TRBV7-2 | CASSLGGGTGELFF | TGTGCCAGCAGCTTAGGGGGAGGCACCGGGGAGCTGTTTTTT
TRBJ2-7 | - | few | TRBV7-6 | CASSQRPSSYEQYF | TGTGCCAGCAGCCAAAGACCGAGCTCCTACGAGCAGTACTTC
TRBJ1-2 | - | few | TRBV4-1 | CASSQDRLSSYGYTF | TGCGCCAGCAGCCAAGACAGACTCTCGTCTTATGGCTACACCTTC
TRBJ2-7 | TRBD2 | - | TRBV9 | CASSQGLAGTGEQYF | TGTGCCAGCAGCCAAGGACTAGCGGGAACAGGCGAGCAGTACTTC
TRBJ2-5 | - | - | TRBV6-6 | CASTKTEFPAKPSF | TGTGCCAGCACCAAAACTGAATTCCCAGCTAAACCCTCTTTC
TRBJ1-1 | - | many | TRBV15 | CATSARSDTEAFF | TGTGCCACCAGTGCAAGGTCCGACACTGAAGCTTTCTTT
TRBJ1-1 | - | - | TRBV9 | CASSPQWGGNTEAFF | TGTGCCAGCAGCCCCCAATGGGGAGGGAACACTGAAGCTTTCTTT
TRBJ1-3 | - | - | TRBV11-3 | CASSLDRGISGNAIYF | TGTGCCAGCAGCTTAGATCGGGGGATCTCTGGAAACGCCATATATTTT
TRBJ1-1 | - | few | TRBV10-3 | CASSLTGSYTEAFF | TGTGCCAGCAGTTTGACAGGCTCTTACACTGAAGCTTTCTTT
TRBJ1-1 | - | few | TRBV6-5 | CASSYSNDGYTEAFF | TGTGCCAGCAGTTACTCGAACGACGGATACACTGAAGCTTTCTTT
TRBJ1-2 | - | many | TRBV2 | CARPADRNYGYTF | TGTGCCCGACCGGCGGACCGAAACTATGGCTACACCTTC
TRBJ2-7 | TRBD1 | few | TRBV11-2 | CASSRTGAAYEQYF | TGTGCCAGCAGCCGGACAGGGGCTGCCTACGAGCAGTACTTC
TRBJ1-5 | - | - | TRBV7-2 | CASASADHSQPQHF | TGTGCCAGCGCCTCGGCGGATCACAGTCAGCCCCAGCATTTT
TRBJ1-2 | - | - | TRBV7-8 | CASSLRWAQTYYGYTF | TGTGCCAGCAGCTTAAGGTGGGCCCAGACATACTATGGCTACACCTTC
TRBJ1-2 | - | - | TRBV29-1 | CSLVSGPNYGYTF | TGCAGCTTAGTCTCTGGACCAAATTATGGCTACACCTTC
TRBJ1-1 | TRBD1 | - | TRBV9 | CASSVMGDRTSEAFF | TGTGCCAGCAGCGTAATGGGGGACAGGACCTCTGAAGCTTTCTTT
TRBJ2-6 | TRBD1 | - | TRBV7-3 | CASSLDRGMANVLTF | TGTGCCAGCAGCTTAGACAGGGGAATGGCCAACGTCCTGACTTTC
TRBJ2-7 | TRBD2 | - | TRBV15 | CATSRDVAGVGYEQYF | TGTGCCACCAGCAGAGATGTAGCGGGAGTAGGGTACGAGCAGTACTTC
TRBJ2-5 | - | - | TRBV9 | CASSVGGGGWGETQYF | TGTGCCAGCAGCGTAGGGGGTGGAGGGTGGGGAGAGACCCAGTACTTC
TRBJ1-4 | - | few | TRBV11-2 | CASAGATNEKLFF | TGTGCCAGTGCCGGTGCAACTAATGAAAAACTGTTTTTT
TRBJ2-5 | - | - | TRBV7-9 | CASSPSRIGRETQYF | TGTGCCAGCAGCCCCAGCAGGATTGGGAGGGAGACCCAGTACTTC
TRBJ1-1 | - | - | TRBV7-2 | CASSLAPRVNTEAFF | TGTGCCAGCAGCTTAGCCCCCAGGGTGAACACTGAAGCTTTCTTT
TRBJ1-4 | - | few | TRBV4-2 | CASSQVHAKVGKLFF | TGTGCCAGCAGCCAAGTCCACGCAAAGGTCGGAAAACTGTTTTTT
TRBJ1-2 | - | few | TRBV7-2 | CASTQARAGARSYTF | TGTGCCAGCACCCAGGCCCGAGCAGGGGCAAGAAGCTACACCTTC
TRBJ1-6 | - | few | TRBV7-9 | CASSYLDSPLHF | TGTGCCAGCAGCTACCTGGATTCACCCCTCCACTTT
TRBJ1-2 | - | - | TRBV30 | CAWWKGGGYTF | TGTGCCTGGTGGAAGGGGGGTGGCTACACCTTC
TRBJ1-1 | - | - | TRBV2 | CASSKGAGGNTEAFF | TGTGCCAGCAGTAAAGGGGCGGGGGGTAACACTGAAGCTTTCTTT
TRBJ1-6 | - | once | TRBV6-5 | CASGNPGTHRSPLHF | TGTGCCAGCGGTAACCCCGGGACTCACCGTTCACCCCTCCACTTT
TRBJ1-2 | - | few | TRBV7-3 | CASSPFGSGRESSYTF | TGTGCCAGCAGCCCCTTTGGTTCGGGCAGGGAATCGAGCTACACCTTC
TRBJ1-4 | - | few | TRBV7-2 | CASSGGGGKLFF | TGTGCCAGCAGCGGCGGCGGGGGAAAACTGTTTTTT
TRBJ2-7 | TRBD1 | - | TRBV20-1 | CSARGRGYYEQYF | TGCAGTGCTAGAGGCAGGGGGTACTACGAGCAGTACTTC
TRBJ1-5 | - | few | TRBV19 | CASSGSSGNQPQHF | TGTGCCAGTAGTGGGAGTTCGGGCAATCAGCCCCAGCATTTT
TRBJ1-2 | TRBD1 | - | TRBV25-1 | CASRDLTGDYTF | TGTGCCAGCAGGGACTTGACAGGGGACTACACCTTC
TRBJ1-5 | TRBD1 | - | TRBV11-2 | CASSMGQINQPQHF | TGCGCCAGCAGCATGGGACAGATCAATCAGCCCCAGCATTTT
TRBJ2-7 | TRBD1 | - | TRBV14 | CASSQEQGVPYEQYF | TGTGCCAGCAGCCAAGAGCAGGGGGTTCCCTACGAGCAGTACTTC
TRBJ1-6 | - | - | TRBV7-8 | CASSRSGANILHF | TGTGCCAGCAGCCGCTCTGGGGCCAACATCCTCCACTTT
TRBJ1-1 | - | - | TRBV5-6 | CASSERQEFAEAFF | TGTGCCAGCAGCGAAAGACAGGAATTCGCTGAAGCTTTCTTT
TRBJ1-2 | - | - | TRBV7-9 | CASSLNGFYGYTF | TGTGCCAGCAGCCTGAATGGTTTCTATGGCTACACCTTC
TRBJ2-5 | - | - | TRBV7-3 | CASSQVVLGTQYF | TGTGCCAGCAGCCAAGTAGTCCTCGGGACCCAGTACTTC
TRBJ1-1 | - | - | TRBV12-3/TRBV12-4 | CATNAGGEKAFF | TGTGCCACCAATGCGGGGGGCGAAAAAGCTTTCTTT
TRBJ1-5 | TRBD1 | - | TRBV15 | CATSRDWQGDAPQHF | TGTGCCACCAGCAGAGATTGGCAGGGGGATGCGCCCCAGCATTTT
TRBJ1-1 | - | few | TRBV6-5 | CASSYSTAGTEAFF | TGTGCCAGCAGTTACTCGACGGCGGGAACTGAAGCTTTCTTT